The clone carrying this T cell receptor beta chain appeared a few times. Its antigen remains unknown. These data are taken from a study of cytomegalovirus exposure and HLA in healthy donors. V was pared by 5 bases and J by 7 bases, with 18 bases between. The CDR3 covers 14 residues. The germline CDR1 and CDR2 sequences are MNHEY and SVGAGI. The donors (healthy individuals) were bone marrow donors. With 60 Vbeta and 13 Jbeta primers, the PCR was carried out. Libraries were prepared by immunoSEQ multiplex PCR; TCRdb keeps only in-frame clonotypes and omits some of them. The sample lists some 150,000 clones, roughly 79% occurring once. Study-wide results and limits: The classifier, whose performance was assessed in both the original and validation cohorts, reportedly diagnosed cytomegalovirus status with high specificity and sensitivity.

Sequenced sample: PBMCs. This chain uses TRBV6-5 with TRBJ2-7; D call uncertain. The receptor's source is a woman aged 40 to 50 in good health and CMV-seropositive. CDR3 sequence (DNA): TGTGCCAGCAGTATTTCCAGACAATCGAAGGAGCAGTACTTC. It yields the protein CASSISRQSKEQYF.